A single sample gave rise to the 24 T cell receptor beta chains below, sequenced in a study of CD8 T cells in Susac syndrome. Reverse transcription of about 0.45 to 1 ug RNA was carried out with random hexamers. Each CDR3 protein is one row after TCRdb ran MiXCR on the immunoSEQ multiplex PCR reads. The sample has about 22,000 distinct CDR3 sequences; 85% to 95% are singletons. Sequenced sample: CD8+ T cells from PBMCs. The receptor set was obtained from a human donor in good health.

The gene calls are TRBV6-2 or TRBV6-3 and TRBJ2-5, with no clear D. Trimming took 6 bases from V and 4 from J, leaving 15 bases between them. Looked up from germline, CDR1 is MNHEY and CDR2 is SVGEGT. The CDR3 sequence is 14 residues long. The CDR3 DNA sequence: TGTGCCAGCAGCCCCGGACGAGAAGTAGAGACCCAGTACTTC. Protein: CASSPGREVETQYF.

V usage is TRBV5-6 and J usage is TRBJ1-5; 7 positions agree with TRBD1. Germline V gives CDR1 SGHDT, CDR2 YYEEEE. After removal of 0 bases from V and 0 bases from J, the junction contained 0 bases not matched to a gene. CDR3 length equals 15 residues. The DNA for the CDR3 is TGTGCCAGCAGCTTGGCAGGGGGTAGCAATCAGCCCCAGCATTTT. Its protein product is CASSLAGGSNQPQHF. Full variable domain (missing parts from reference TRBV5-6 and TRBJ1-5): DAGVTQSPTHLIKTRGQQVTLRCSPKSGHDTVSWYQQALGQGPQFIFQYYEEEERQRGNFPDRFSGHQFPNYSSELNVNALLLGDSALYLCASSLAGGSNQPQHFGDGTRLSIL.

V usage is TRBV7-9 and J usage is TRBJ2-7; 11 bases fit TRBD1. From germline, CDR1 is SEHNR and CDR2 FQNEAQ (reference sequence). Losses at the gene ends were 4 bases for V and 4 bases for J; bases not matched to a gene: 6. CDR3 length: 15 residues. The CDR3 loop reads CASSWEGQGEYEQYF. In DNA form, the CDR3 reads TGTGCCAGCAGCTGGGAGGGACAGGGGGAATACGAGCAGTACTTC.

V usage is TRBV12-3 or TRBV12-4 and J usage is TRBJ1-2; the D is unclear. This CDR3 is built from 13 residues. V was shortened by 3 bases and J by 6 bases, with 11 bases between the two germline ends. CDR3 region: CASSFSPGDGYTF. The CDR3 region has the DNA TGTGCCAGCAGTTTCAGTCCTGGGGATGGCTACACCTTC.

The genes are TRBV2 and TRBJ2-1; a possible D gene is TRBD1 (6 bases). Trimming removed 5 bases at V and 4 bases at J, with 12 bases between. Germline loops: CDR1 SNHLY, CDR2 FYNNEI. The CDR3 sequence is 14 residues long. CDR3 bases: TGTGCCAGCAGTACCGGGACACTTTACAATGAGCAGTTCTTC. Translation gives CASSTGTLYNEQFF.

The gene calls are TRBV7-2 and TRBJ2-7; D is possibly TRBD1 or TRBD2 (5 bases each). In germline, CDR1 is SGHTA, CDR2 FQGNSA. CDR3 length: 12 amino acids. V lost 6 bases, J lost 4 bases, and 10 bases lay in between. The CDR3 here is CASRSGAYEQYF. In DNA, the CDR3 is TGTGCCAGCAGGTCCGGGGCGTACGAGCAGTACTTC.

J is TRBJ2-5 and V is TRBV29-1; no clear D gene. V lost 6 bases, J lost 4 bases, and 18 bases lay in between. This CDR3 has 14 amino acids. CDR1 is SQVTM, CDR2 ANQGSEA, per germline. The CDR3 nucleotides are TGCAGCGTCGCCCCCGAGAGCTTTTCAGAGACCCAGTACTTC. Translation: CSVAPESFSETQYF. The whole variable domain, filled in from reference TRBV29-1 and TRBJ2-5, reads SAVISQKPSRDICQRGTSLTIQCQVDSQVTMMFWYRQQPGQSLTLIATANQGSEATYESGFVIDKFPISRPNLTFSTLTVSNMSPEDSSIYLCSVAPESFSETQYFGPGTRLLVL.

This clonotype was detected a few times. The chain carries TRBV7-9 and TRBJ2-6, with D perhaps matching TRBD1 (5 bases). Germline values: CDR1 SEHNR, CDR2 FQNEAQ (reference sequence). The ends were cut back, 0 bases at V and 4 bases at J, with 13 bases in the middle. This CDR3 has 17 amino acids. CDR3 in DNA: TGTGCCAGCAGCTTAGCGAGCGCAGGGTTCGGGGCCAACGTCCTGACTTTC. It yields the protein CASSLASAGFGANVLTF.

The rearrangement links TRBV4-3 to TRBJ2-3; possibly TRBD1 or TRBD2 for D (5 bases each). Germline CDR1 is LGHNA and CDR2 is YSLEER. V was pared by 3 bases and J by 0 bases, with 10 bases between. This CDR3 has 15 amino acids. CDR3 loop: CASSHRESSTDTQYF. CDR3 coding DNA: TGCGCCAGCAGCCACAGGGAGTCTAGCACAGATACGCAGTATTTT.

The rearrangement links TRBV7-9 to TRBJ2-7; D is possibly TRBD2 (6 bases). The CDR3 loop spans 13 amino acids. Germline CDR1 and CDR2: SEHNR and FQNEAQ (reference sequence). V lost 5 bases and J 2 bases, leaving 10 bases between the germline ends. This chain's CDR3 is CASSTGRPYEQYF. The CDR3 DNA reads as TGTGCCAGCAGCACCGGGAGACCCTACGAGCAGTACTTC. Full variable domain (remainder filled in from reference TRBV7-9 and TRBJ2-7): DTGVSQNPRHKITKRGQNVTFRCDPISEHNRLYWYRQTLGQGPEFLTYFQNEAQLEKSRLLSDRFSAERPKGSFSTLEIQRTEQGDSAMYLCASSTGRPYEQYFGPGTRLTVT.

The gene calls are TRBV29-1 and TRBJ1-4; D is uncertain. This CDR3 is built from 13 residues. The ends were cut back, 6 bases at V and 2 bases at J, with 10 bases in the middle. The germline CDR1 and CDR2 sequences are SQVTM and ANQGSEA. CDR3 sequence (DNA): TGCAGCGTCCTCTCTGGGACTAATGAAAAACTGTTTTTT. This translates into CSVLSGTNEKLFF.

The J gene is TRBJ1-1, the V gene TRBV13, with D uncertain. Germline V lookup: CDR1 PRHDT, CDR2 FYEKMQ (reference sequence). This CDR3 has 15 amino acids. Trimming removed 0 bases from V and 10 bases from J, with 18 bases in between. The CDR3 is CASSLGVAHLGGAFF. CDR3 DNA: TGTGCCAGCAGCTTAGGAGTAGCTCACTTAGGAGGAGCTTTCTTT.

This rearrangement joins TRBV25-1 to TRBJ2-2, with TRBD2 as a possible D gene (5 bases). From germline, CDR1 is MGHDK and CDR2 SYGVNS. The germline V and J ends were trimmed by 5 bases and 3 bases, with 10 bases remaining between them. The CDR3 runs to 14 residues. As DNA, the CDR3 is TGTGCCAGCAGTCGCGGGTCTTACACCGGGGAGCTGTTTTTT. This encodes CASSRGSYTGELFF.

The CDR3 region has the DNA TGTGCCAGCAGTTACTCGAGTGGGACACCATCAGCACCCCTCCACTTT. Its translation is CASSYSSGTPSAPLHF. The chain is built from TRBV6-5 and TRBJ1-6; TRBD1 is a possible D gene (6 bases). CDR1 and CDR2 (germline): MNHEY, SVGAGI. The CDR3 sequence is 16 residues long. Trimming removed 0 bases from V and 11 bases from J, with 17 bases in between.

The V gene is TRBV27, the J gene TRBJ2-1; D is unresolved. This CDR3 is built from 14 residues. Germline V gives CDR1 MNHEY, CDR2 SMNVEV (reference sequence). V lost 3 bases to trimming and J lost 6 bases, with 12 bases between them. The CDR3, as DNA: TGTGCCAGCAGTTTGACGGCCTCGGGCAATGAGCAGTTCTTC. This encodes CASSLTASGNEQFF.

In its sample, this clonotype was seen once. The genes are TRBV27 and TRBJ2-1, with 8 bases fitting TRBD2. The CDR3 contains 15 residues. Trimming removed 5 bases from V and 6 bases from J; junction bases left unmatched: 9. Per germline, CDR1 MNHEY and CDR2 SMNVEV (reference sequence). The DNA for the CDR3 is TGTGCCAGCAGTGTCAAGCGGGGGAGGTCCAATGAGCAGTTCTTC. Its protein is CASSVKRGRSNEQFF.

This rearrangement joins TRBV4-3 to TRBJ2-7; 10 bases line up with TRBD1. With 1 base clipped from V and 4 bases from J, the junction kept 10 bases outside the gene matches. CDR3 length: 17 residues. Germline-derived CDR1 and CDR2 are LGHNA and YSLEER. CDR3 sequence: CASSQVEDRGNCYEQYF. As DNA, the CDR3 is TGCGCCAGCAGCCAAGTGGAGGACAGGGGGAATTGTTACGAGCAGTACTTC.

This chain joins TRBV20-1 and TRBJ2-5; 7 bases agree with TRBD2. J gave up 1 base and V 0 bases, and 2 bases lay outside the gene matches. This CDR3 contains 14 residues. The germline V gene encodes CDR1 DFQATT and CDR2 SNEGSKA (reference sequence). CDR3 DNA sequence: TGCAGTGCTAGAGAGGGGGGGTTCCAAGAGACCCAGTACTTC. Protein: CSAREGGFQETQYF.

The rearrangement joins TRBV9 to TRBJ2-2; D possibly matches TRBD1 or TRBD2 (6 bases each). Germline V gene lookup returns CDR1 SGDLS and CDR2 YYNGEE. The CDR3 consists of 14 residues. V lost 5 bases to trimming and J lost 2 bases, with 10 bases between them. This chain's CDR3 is CASRGGRNTGELFF. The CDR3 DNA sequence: TGTGCCAGCAGAGGGGGGCGAAACACCGGGGAGCTGTTTTTT.

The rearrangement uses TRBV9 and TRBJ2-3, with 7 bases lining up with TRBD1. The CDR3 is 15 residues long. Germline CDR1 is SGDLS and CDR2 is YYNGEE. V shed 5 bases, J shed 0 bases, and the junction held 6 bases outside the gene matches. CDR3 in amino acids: CASRSGTVSTDTQYF. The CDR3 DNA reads TGTGCCAGCAGATCCGGGACAGTAAGCACAGATACGCAGTATTTT.

In nucleotides, the CDR3 is TGTGCCACCGTTACAGGAGGAGGCTACACCTTC. Its translation: CATVTGGGYTF. This chain joins TRBV25-1 and TRBJ1-2; perhaps TRBD1 as D (5 bases). This CDR3 contains 11 residues. Germline V gives CDR1 MGHDK, CDR2 SYGVNS. Trimming left V 10 bases short and J 8 bases short, with 14 bases between.

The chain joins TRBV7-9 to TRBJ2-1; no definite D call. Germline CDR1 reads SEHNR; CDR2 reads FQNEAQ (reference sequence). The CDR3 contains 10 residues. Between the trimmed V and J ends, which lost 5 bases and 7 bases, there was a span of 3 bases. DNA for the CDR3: TGTGCCAGCAGCGTAAATGAGCAGTTCTTC. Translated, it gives CASSVNEQFF.

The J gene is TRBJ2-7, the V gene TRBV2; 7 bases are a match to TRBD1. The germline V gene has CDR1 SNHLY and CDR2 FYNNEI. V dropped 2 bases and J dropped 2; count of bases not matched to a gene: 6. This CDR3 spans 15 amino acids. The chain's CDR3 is CASSERGQRTYEQYF. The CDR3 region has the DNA TGTGCCAGCAGTGAAAGGGGACAGCGAACCTACGAGCAGTACTTC.

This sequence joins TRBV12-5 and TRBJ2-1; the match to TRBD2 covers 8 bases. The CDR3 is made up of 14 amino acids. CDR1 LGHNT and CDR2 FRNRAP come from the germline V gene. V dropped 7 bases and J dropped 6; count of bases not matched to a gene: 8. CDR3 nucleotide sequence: TGTGCTAGTGACTCCAGCGGGGGTTTCAATGAGCAGTTCTTC. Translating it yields CASDSSGGFNEQFF.